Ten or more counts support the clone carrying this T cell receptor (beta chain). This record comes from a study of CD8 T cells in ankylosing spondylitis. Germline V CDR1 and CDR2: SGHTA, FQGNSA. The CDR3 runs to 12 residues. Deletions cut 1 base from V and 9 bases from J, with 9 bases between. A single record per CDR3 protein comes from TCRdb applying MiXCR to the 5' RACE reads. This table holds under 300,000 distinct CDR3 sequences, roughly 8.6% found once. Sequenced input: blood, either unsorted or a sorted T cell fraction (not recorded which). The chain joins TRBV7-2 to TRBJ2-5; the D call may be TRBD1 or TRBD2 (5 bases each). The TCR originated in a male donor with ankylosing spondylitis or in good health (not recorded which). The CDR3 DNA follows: TGTGCCAGCAGCTTAGATGGGGGATCCCAGTACTTC. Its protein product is CASSLDGGSQYF.